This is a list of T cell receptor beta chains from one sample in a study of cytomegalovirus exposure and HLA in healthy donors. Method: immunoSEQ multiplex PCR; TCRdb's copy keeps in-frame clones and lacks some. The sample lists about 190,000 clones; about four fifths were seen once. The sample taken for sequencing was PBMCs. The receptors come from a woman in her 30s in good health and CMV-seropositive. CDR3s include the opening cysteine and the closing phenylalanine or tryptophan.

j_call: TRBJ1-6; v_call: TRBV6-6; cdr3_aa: CASTIDGTNNSPLHF
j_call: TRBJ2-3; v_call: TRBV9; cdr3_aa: CASSVSADSSTDTQYF
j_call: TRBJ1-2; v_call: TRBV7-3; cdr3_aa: CASSLWAGRGYTF
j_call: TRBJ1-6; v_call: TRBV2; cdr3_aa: CASTRDGSSYNSPLHF
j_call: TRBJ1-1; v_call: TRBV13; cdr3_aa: CASNSMNTEAFF
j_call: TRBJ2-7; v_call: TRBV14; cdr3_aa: CASSQVGGVEQYF
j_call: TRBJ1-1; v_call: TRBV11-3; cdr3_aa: CASSQLRGGTAFF
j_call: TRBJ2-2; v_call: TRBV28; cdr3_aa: CASSPPLAGTGELFF
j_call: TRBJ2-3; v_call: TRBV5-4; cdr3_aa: CASSLKGAEDTQYF
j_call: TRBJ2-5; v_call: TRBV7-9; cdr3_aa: CASSFHTGGIETQYF
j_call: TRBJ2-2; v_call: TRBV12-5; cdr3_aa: CASGLAGQKHTGELFF
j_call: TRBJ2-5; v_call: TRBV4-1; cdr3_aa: CASSQVLESGQETQYF